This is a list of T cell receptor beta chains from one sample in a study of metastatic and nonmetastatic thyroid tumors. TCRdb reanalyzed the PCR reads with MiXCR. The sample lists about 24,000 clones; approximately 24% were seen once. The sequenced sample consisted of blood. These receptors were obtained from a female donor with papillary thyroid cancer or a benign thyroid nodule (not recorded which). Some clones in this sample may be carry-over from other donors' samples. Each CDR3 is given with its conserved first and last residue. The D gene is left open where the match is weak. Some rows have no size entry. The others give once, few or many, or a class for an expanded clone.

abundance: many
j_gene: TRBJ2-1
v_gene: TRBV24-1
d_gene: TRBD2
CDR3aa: CATSDLTSGMDEQFF
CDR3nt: TGTGCCACCAGTGATTTGACTAGCGGGATGGATGAGCAGTTCTTC

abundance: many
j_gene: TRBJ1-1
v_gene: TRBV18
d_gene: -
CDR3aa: CASSPQGTNTEAFF
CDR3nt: TGTGCCAGCTCCCCCCAGGGGACGAACACTGAAGCTTTCTTT

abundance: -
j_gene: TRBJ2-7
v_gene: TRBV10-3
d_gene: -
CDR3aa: CAIRDRRYEQYF
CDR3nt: TGTGCCATCAGAGACCGCCGCTACGAGCAGTACTTC

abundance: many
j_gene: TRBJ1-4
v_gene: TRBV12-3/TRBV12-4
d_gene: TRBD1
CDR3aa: CASSFQGGISEKLFF
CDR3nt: TGTGCCAGCAGTTTTCAGGGGGGCATTTCGGAAAAACTGTTTTTT

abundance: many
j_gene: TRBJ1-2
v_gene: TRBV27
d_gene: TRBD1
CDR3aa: CASSAVTGLNYGYTF
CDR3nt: TGTGCCAGCAGTGCCGTGACAGGGCTTAACTATGGCTACACCTTC

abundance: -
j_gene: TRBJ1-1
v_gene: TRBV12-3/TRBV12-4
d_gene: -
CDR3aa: CASSLIRNTGAFF
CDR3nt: TGTGCCAGCAGTTTGATACGGAACACTGGAGCTTTCTTT

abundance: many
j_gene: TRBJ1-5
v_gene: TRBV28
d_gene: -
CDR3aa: CASTGWGSNQPQHF
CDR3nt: TGTGCCAGTACGGGGTGGGGAAGCAATCAGCCCCAGCATTTT

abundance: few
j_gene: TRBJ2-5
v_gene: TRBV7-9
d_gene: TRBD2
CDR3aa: CASSHGLAEETQYF
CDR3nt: TGTGCCAGTAGCCACGGACTAGCGGAAGAGACCCAGTACTTC

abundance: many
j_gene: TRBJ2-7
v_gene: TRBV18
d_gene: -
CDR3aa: CASSRGGDSYEQYF
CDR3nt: TGTGCCAGCTCACGTGGCGGGGACTCCTACGAGCAGTACTTC

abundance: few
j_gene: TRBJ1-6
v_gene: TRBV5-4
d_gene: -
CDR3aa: CASSSGLEGHNSPLHF
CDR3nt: TGTGCCAGCAGCTCCGGGCTGGAGGGGCATAATTCACCCCTCCACTTT

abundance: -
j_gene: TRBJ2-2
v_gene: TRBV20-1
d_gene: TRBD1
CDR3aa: CSAPSTGTGYTGELFF
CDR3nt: TGCAGTGCTCCTAGCACCGGGACAGGTTACACCGGGGAGCTGTTTTTT

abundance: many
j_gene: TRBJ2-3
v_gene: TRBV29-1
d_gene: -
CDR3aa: CSVVGGNTDTQYF
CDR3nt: TGCAGCGTTGTTGGAGGGAACACAGATACGCAGTATTTT

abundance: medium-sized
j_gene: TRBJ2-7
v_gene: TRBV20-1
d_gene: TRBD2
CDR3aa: CSANGGLAGIYEQYF
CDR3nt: TGCAGTGCTAACGGTGGGCTAGCGGGAATTTACGAGCAGTACTTC

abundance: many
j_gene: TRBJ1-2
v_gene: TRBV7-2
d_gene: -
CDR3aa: CASSLNRFLLF
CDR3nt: TGTGCCAGCAGCCTGAACAGGTTCCTTCTCTTC

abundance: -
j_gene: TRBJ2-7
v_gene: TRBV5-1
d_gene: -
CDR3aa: CASSYRQADYEQYF
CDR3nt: TGCGCCAGCAGTTACCGACAGGCGGACTACGAGCAGTACTTC

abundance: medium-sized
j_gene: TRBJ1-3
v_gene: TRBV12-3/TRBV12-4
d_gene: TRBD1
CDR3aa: CASSRGGENTIYF
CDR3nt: TGTGCCAGCAGTAGAGGGGGCGAAAACACCATATATTTT

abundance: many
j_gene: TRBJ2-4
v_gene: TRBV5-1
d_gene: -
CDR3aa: CASSPDGLAKNIQYF
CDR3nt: TGCGCCAGCAGCCCAGATGGCTTAGCCAAAAACATTCAGTACTTC

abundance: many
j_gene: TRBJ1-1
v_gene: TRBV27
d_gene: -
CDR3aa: CASSQWEGVDTEAFF
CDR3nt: TGTGCCAGCAGTCAGTGGGAAGGGGTGGACACTGAAGCTTTCTTT

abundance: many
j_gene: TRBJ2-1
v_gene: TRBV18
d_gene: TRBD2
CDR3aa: CASSPGTSSNNEQFF
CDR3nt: TGTGCCAGCTCACCGGGGACTAGCTCCAACAATGAGCAGTTCTTC

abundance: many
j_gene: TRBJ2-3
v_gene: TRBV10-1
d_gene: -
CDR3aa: CASSRVSTDTQYF
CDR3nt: TGCGCCAGCAGCCGCGTGAGCACAGATACGCAGTATTTT

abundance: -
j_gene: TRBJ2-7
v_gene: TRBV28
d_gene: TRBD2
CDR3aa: CASSTVYGGGNTYEQYF
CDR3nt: TGTGCCAGCAGTACCGTTTATGGGGGAGGGAATACCTACGAGCAGTACTTC

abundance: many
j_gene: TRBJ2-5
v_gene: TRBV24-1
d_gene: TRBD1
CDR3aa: CATSDFDRGREAQYF
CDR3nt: TGTGCCACCAGTGATTTCGACAGGGGGCGTGAGGCCCAGTACTTC

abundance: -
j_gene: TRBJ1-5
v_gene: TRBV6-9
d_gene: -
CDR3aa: CPSSYSNNHPQHF
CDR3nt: TGTCCCAGCAGTTACTCGAATAATCATCCCCAGCATTTT

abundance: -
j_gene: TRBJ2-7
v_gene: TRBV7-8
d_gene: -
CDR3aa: CASSLQVEAWAYEQYF
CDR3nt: TGTGCGAGCAGCTTACAGGTCGAAGCGTGGGCATACGAGCAGTACTTC

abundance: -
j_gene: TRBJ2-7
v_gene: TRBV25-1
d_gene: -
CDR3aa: CASSEHRIGGYEQYF
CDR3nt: TGTGCCAGCAGTGAACATCGGATAGGTGGCTACGAGCAGTACTTC

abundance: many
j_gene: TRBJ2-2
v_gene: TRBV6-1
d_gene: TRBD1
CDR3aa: CATGETGGDTGELFF
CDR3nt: TGTGCCACCGGGGAGACAGGGGGTGACACCGGGGAGCTGTTTTTT

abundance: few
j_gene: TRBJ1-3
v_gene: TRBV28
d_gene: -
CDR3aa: CASSLTPSSGNTIYF
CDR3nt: TGTGCCAGCAGTTTAACCCCTTCTTCTGGAAACACCATATATTTT

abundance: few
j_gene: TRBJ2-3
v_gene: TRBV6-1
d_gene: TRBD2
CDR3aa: CASSRTLARATDTQYF
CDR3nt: TGTGCCAGCAGCCGAACACTAGCGAGAGCCACAGATACGCAGTATTTT

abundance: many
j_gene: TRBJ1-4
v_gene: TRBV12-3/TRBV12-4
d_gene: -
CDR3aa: CASSFFSGVEKLFF
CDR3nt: TGTGCCAGCAGCTTTTTCTCAGGGGTTGAAAAACTGTTTTTT

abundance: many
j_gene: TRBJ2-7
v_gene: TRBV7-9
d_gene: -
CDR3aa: CASSPLGTDYFEQYF
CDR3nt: TGTGCCAGCAGCCCCCTAGGGACCGATTATTTTGAGCAGTACTTC

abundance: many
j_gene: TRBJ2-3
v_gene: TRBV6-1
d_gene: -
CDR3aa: CASTSGDYTQYF
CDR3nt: TGTGCCAGCACCTCAGGGGACTACACGCAGTATTTT

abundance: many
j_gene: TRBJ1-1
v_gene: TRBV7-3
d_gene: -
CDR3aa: CASSLDSDTEAFF
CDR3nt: TGTGCCAGCAGCTTAGACAGCGACACTGAAGCTTTCTTT

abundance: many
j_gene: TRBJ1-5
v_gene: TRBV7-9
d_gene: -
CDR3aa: CASSQGGGQPQHF
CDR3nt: TGTGCCAGCAGCCAGGGTGGCGGTCAGCCCCAGCATTTT

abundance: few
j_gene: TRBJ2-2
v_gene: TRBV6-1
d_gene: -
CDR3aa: CASGPLQDTGELFF
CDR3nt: TGTGCCAGCGGACCCCTACAAGACACCGGGGAGCTGTTTTTT

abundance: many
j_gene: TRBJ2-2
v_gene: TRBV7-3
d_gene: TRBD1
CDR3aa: CASSGQGNTGELFF
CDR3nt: TGTGCCAGCAGCGGACAGGGGAACACCGGGGAGCTGTTTTTT

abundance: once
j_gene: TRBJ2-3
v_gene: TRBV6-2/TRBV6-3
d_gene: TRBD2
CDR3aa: CASSTNVREWGGDTDTQYF
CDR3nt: TGTGCCAGCAGTACAAACGTTAGGGAGTGGGGGGGAGACACAGATACGCAGTATTTT

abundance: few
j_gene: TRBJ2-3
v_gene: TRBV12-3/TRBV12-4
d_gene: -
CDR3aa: CASSPSGVGTTDTQYF
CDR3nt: TGTGCCAGCAGCCCTTCGGGGGTGGGAACCACAGATACGCAGTATTTT

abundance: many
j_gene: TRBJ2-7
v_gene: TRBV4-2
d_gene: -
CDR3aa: CASSQATEYEQYF
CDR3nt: TGTGCCAGCAGCCAAGCTACGGAGTACGAGCAGTACTTC

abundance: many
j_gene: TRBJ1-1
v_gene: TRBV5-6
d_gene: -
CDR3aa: CASSLEGGILGTEAFF
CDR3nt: TGTGCCAGCAGCTTGGAGGGGGGTATTTTGGGAACTGAAGCTTTCTTT

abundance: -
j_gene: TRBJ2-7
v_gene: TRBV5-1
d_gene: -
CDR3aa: CASSLAWAGEEQYF
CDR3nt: TGCGCCAGCAGCTTGGCCTGGGCAGGGGAGGAGCAGTACTTC

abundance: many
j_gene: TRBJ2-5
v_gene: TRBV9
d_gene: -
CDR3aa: CASSAEAGETQYF
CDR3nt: TGTGCCAGCAGCGCGGAGGCCGGAGAGACCCAGTACTTC

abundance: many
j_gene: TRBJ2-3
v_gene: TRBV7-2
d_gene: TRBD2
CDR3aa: CASSRGLAGTDTQYF
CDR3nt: TGTGCCAGCAGCCGGGGACTAGCGGGCACAGATACGCAGTATTTT

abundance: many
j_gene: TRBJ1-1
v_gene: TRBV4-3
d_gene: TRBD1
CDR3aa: CASSQDKGASAFF
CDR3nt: TGCGCCAGCAGCCAAGATAAGGGGGCCTCGGCTTTCTTT

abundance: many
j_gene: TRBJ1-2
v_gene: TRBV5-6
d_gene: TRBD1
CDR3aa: CASSLARDRGSYGYTF
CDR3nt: TGTGCCAGCAGCTTGGCCAGGGACAGGGGATCCTATGGCTACACCTTC

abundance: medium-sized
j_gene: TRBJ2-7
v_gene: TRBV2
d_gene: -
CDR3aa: CASSEGDSSYEQYF
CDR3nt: TGTGCCAGCAGTGAGGGGGATAGCTCCTACGAGCAGTACTTC

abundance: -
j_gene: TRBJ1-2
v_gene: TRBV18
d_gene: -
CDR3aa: CASSPSRQESGYTF
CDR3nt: TGTGCCAGCTCACCCTCAAGACAGGAGTCAGGCTACACCTTC

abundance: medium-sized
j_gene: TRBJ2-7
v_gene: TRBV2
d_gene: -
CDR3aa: CASSESLALTYEQYF
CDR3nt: TGTGCCAGCAGTGAATCATTAGCGTTGACCTACGAGCAGTACTTC

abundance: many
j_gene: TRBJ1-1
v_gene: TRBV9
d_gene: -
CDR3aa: CASSVVGGGGTEAFF
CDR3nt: TGTGCCAGCAGCGTAGTCGGAGGGGGAGGCACTGAAGCTTTCTTT

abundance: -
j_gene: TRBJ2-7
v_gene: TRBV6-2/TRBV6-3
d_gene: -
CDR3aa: CASSYSRVETYEQYF
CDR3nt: TGTGCCAGCAGTTACTCGAGGGTAGAGACCTACGAGCAGTACTTC

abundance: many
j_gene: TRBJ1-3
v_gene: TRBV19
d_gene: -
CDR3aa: CASLSLGPGNTIYF
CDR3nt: TGTGCCAGTCTCTCCCTAGGACCCGGAAACACCATATATTTT

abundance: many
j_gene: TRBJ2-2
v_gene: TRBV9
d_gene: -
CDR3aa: CASSPGWGNGELFF
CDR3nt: TGTGCCAGCAGCCCCGGGTGGGGCAACGGGGAGCTGTTTTTT